This T cell receptor (beta chain) is from a study of cytomegalovirus exposure and HLA in healthy donors. PCR amplification relied on 60 Vbeta primers (plus 13 Jbeta primers). Methods used by the authors: It was a later analysis that counted tens of millions of unique TCR beta chains, of which about 10 million were shared. Data came from immunoSEQ multiplex PCR; TCRdb stores just in-frame clones and leaves some out. For V, J and clone size, that table is used; D and trimming come from the DNA. The profile shows 180,000 or so clones, about 82% of them singletons. The CDR3 spans 16 residues. CDR1 is SGHNT, CDR2 YYREEE, per germline (reference sequence). V lost 4 bases, J lost 4 bases, and 6 bases stayed unmatched. A remark on this clone: The antigen is not known.

Findings of the study overall: An analysis done earlier found most TCR beta V segments productive about 87% or about 30% of the time. CMV serostatus was the sole immune exposure information available.

Specimen: PBMCs. The rearrangement joins TRBV5-4 to TRBJ2-1, with TRBD2 matching over 12 bases. The sequence came from a woman under 30 in good health and CMV-seronegative. CDR3 DNA: TGTGCCAGCAGCCACGGGACTAGCGGGTTTTACAATGAGCAGTTCTTC. Translating it yields CASSHGTSGFYNEQFF.